A single sample is the source of the 24 T cell receptor beta chains below, sequenced in a study of preoperative IRX-2 immunotherapy in early breast cancer. Treatment indicated: preoperative locoregional IRX-2 cytokine immunotherapy. The data were produced by immunoSEQ multiplex PCR, yet TCRdb's version contains in-frame clones alone and is incomplete. The data contain over 60,000 clones, 94% of them singletons. The sample was taken from a patient treated with IRX-2 immunotherapy. Source of these receptors: a human donor with breast cancer.

This rearrangement joins TRBV5-5 to TRBJ2-7; TRBD2 is a possible D gene (7 bases). Germline values: CDR1 SGHKS, CDR2 YYEKEE (reference sequence). Trimming left V 0 bases short and J 3 bases short, with 22 bases between. The length of the CDR3 is 18 residues. The CDR3 DNA sequence: TGTGCCAGCAGCTTGGCCAGGTCCGGGGGGCTAGCCTTCTACGAGCAGTACTTC. Amino acids: CASSLARSGGLAFYEQYF.

This chain links TRBV21-1 with TRBJ1-5. TRBV21-1 has pseudogene status. This CDR3 contains 11 residues. The CDR3 DNA sequence: TGTGCCAGCAGAACGGATCAGCCCCAGCATTTT. Translated, it gives CASRTDQPQHF.

The J gene is TRBJ2-1, the V gene TRBV6-1; 7 nucleotides agree with TRBD1. The CDR3 covers 14 residues. Per the germline V gene, CDR1 is MNHNS and CDR2 is SASEGT. V dropped 6 bases and J dropped 8; count of bases not matched to a gene: 10. In nucleotides, the CDR3 is TGTGCCAGCAGGAAGGACAGGAGGTACGATGAGCAGTTCTTC. This codes for CASRKDRRYDEQFF.

The chain employs TRBV30 and TRBJ1-5; D unclear. The V end lost 0 bases, the J end lost 6 bases, and 15 bases lay between the germline ends. CDR1 is GTSNPN, CDR2 SVGIG, per germline (reference sequence). This CDR3 spans 15 amino acids. The CDR3 coding sequence is TGTGCCTGGAGTGTACGTCTCCCTGGAGTTCAGCCCCAGCATTTT. Protein: CAWSVRLPGVQPQHF.

V usage is TRBV7-8 and J usage is TRBJ2-7, with D perhaps being TRBD1 or TRBD2 (6 bases each). V was trimmed by 1 base and J by 0 bases, leaving 10 bases between them. The CDR3 covers 15 residues. CDR1 is SGHVS and CDR2 is FQNEAQ in the germline V gene. CDR3 bases: TGTGCCAGCAGCTTAGGAGGGGGGAGCTCCTACGAGCAGTACTTC. Protein: CASSLGGGSSYEQYF.

In its sample, this clone was seen once. The chain joins TRBV5-6 to TRBJ2-7, with D possibly matching TRBD1 (5 bases). The CDR3 loop spans 12 amino acids. Germline V lookup: CDR1 SGHDT, CDR2 YYEEEE. V was cut by 4 bases and J by 3 bases, with 8 bases left in between. The CDR3 protein is CASSVTGYEQYF. CDR3 bases: TGTGCCAGCAGCGTAACAGGCTACGAGCAGTACTTC.

The chain couples TRBV5-1 to TRBJ1-4; D gene ambiguous. Germline V lookup: CDR1 SGHRS, CDR2 YFSETQ. The CDR3 totals 14 residues. Trimming took off 6 bases at V and 8 bases at J, with 17 bases between the two ends. The CDR3 is CASTEPGGGEKLFF. The CDR3 nucleotides read TGCGCCAGCACCGAACCCGGCGGCGGGGAAAAACTGTTTTTT.

The gene calls are TRBV15 and TRBJ2-5; the match to TRBD2 covers 7 bases. V lost 2 bases to trimming and J lost 2 bases; unmatched junction nucleotides: 11. There are 17 residues in the CDR3. CDR1 and CDR2 (germline): LNHNV, YYDKDF (reference sequence). CDR3 loop: CATSRTTAGSGQETQYF. The CDR3 DNA is TGTGCCACCAGCAGAACGACAGCGGGGAGCGGGCAAGAGACCCAGTACTTC.

This chain joins TRBV30 and TRBJ2-2, with TRBD1 matching 7 bases. Germline loops: CDR1 GTSNPN, CDR2 SVGIG (reference sequence). This CDR3 region has 15 residues. Losses at the gene ends were 3 bases for V and 3 bases for J; bases not matched to a gene: 7. The CDR3 DNA sequence: TGTGCCTGGAGCAGGAACAGGGGCGACACCGGGGAGCTGTTTTTT. Amino acids: CAWSRNRGDTGELFF.

The chain employs TRBV9 and TRBJ2-7; maybe TRBD2 (5 bases). Germline loops: CDR1 SGDLS, CDR2 YYNGEE. V dropped 4 bases and J dropped 2 bases, with 16 bases sitting between them. The CDR3 is made up of 15 amino acids. CDR3 in DNA: TGTGCCAGCAGCCCCTTCGAGGGCGGGCCCTACGAGCAGTACTTC. It encodes CASSPFEGGPYEQYF.

This clone was recorded only once. This chain joins TRBV9 and TRBJ1-1; tentatively, D is TRBD1 (6 bases). Trimming removed 1 base from V and 5 bases from J, with 12 bases in between. This CDR3 has 14 residues. Germline loops: CDR1 SGDLS, CDR2 YYNGEE. The CDR3 coding sequence is TGTGCCAGCAGCGTACTCGGGAGGGGGACTGAAGCTTTCTTT. Its translation: CASSVLGRGTEAFF.

The V call is TRBV2, the J call TRBJ2-7; TRBD1 matches 10 bases. V was clipped by 6 bases and J by 3 bases; unmatched bases: 5. Germline V lookup: CDR1 SNHLY, CDR2 FYNNEI. The CDR3 has 14 residues. In nucleotides, the CDR3 is TGTGCCAGCAGCCGGGACAGGGGAGGCTACGAGCAGTACTTC. Translating it yields CASSRDRGGYEQYF.

This rearrangement joins TRBV5-4 to TRBJ2-7; 9 nucleotides align to TRBD2. Germline V CDR1 and CDR2: SGHNT, YYREEE (reference sequence). J lost 4 bases, V lost 1 base, and 12 bases had no gene match. The CDR3 has 17 residues. The CDR3 spells CASSLRGGRDFLYEQYF. The CDR3 DNA sequence: TGTGCCAGCAGCTTGAGAGGCGGGAGGGACTTCTTATACGAGCAGTACTTC.

The V call is TRBV5-1, the J call TRBJ1-4; D unclear. Germline values: CDR1 SGHRS, CDR2 YFSETQ. V was clipped by 4 bases and J by 6 bases, with 22 bases between them. CDR3 length: 17 residues. CDR3 DNA: TGCGCCAGCAGCCCGCGGACCCGCTTCGTAAGGGATGAAAAACTGTTTTTT. Translating it yields CASSPRTRFVRDEKLFF.

V is TRBV7-8 and J is TRBJ1-5; D ambiguous. The germline V gene encodes CDR1 SGHVS and CDR2 FQNEAQ. The CDR3 loop spans 14 amino acids. The ends were cut back, 4 bases at V and 5 bases at J, with 12 bases in the middle. CDR3 region: CASSSDVDYQPQHF. The CDR3 DNA follows: TGTGCCAGCAGCTCAGACGTCGATTATCAGCCCCAGCATTTT.

This rearrangement joins TRBV9 to TRBJ2-2, with D perhaps TRBD1 (6 bases). Germline-derived CDR1 and CDR2 are SGDLS and YYNGEE. V was pared by 0 bases and J by 3 bases, with 6 bases between. This CDR3 has 14 amino acids. CDR3 nucleotides: TGTGCCAGCAGCGTAGGGACAGACACCGGGGAGCTGTTTTTT. Amino acid sequence: CASSVGTDTGELFF.

The J gene is TRBJ1-2, the V gene TRBV11-2; D is uncertain. Trimming took off 0 bases at V and 8 bases at J, with 10 bases between the two ends. Germline CDR1 SGHAT, CDR2 FQNNGV. The CDR3 runs to 13 residues. The DNA for the CDR3 is TGTGCCAGCAGCTTAGATCGAGGGAGCGGCTACACCTTC. Its protein is CASSLDRGSGYTF.

This sequence joins TRBV9 and TRBJ2-3, with TRBD1 identical over 7 bases. J was trimmed by 6 bases and V by 0 bases; bases with no gene match: 7. CDR3 length equals 15 residues. Germline CDR1 is SGDLS and CDR2 is YYNGEE. The CDR3 region is CASSVVLGGIDTQYF. The CDR3 nucleotides read TGTGCCAGCAGCGTAGTTTTAGGGGGCATCGATACGCAGTATTTT.

The gene calls are TRBV5-6 and TRBJ1-2, with TRBD1 matching 9 bases. V trimming: 5 bases; J trimming: 10 bases; junction bases outside the gene matches: 9. Germline V CDR1 and CDR2: SGHDT, YYEEEE. CDR3 length equals 13 residues. DNA for the CDR3: TGTGCCAGCAGGGGGTGGGACAGGGAAGACTACACCTTC. It codes for CASRGWDREDYTF.

This chain uses TRBV10-3 with TRBJ1-1; TRBD1 is a possible D gene (6 bases). V dropped 0 bases and J dropped 4 bases, with 18 bases sitting between them. The CDR3 runs to 17 residues. The germline V gene has CDR1 ENHRY and CDR2 SYGVKD. In nucleotides, the CDR3 is TGTGCCATCAGTGAGTCTATTGCTGGGGGCGGCCTCACTGAAGCTTTCTTT. It translates to CAISESIAGGGLTEAFF.

This chain links TRBV30 with TRBJ2-3; 8 bases map to TRBD2. The CDR3 contains 16 residues. V trimming: 2 bases; J trimming: 3 bases; junction bases outside the gene matches: 10. Germline V gives CDR1 GTSNPN, CDR2 SVGIG (reference sequence). The CDR3 protein is CAWSPRGGPGTDTQYF. DNA for the CDR3: TGTGCCTGGAGTCCCCGGGGGGGGCCGGGGACAGATACGCAGTATTTT. Looking up the rest from reference TRBV30 and TRBJ2-3 gives the full variable domain: SQTIHQWPATLVQPVGSPLSLECTVEGTSNPNLYWYRQAAGRGLQLLFYSVGIGQISSEVPQNLSASRPQDRQFILSSKKLLLSDSGFYLCAWSPRGGPGTDTQYFGPGTRLTVL.

The J gene is TRBJ2-7, the V gene TRBV10-3; D gene ambiguous. Between the trimmed V and J ends, which lost 2 bases and 1 base, there was a span of 12 bases. This CDR3 is 15 amino acids long. In germline, CDR1 is ENHRY, CDR2 SYGVKD. The CDR3 region is CAISEPLGFSYEQYF. The CDR3 DNA reads as TGTGCCATCAGTGAGCCCCTTGGCTTTTCCTACGAGCAGTACTTC.

V is TRBV4-3 and J is TRBJ2-5; 7 nucleotides agree with TRBD1. The ends lost 0 bases at V and 4 bases at J; junction bases unmatched: 2. This CDR3 is built from 14 residues. CDR1 LGHNA and CDR2 YSLEER come from the germline V gene. CDR3 in amino acids: CASSQETGPETQYF. The CDR3 bases are TGCGCCAGCAGCCAAGAGACAGGGCCAGAGACCCAGTACTTC.

The V and J genes are TRBV5-1 and TRBJ2-7, with D possibly TRBD2 on 5 matching bases. The CDR3 length is 15 residues. The ends were cut back, 0 bases at V and 2 bases at J, with 12 bases in the middle. Germline V gene sequence: CDR1 SGHRS, CDR2 YFSETQ. The CDR3 sequence: CASSLDTGNPYEQYF. CDR3 coding DNA: TGCGCCAGCAGCTTGGACACCGGGAATCCCTACGAGCAGTACTTC.